This record looks at one T cell receptor (beta chain) sequence and its context. This specimen belongs to a study of T cells after somatic rescue of genetic block. V was cut by 4 bases and J by 7 bases, with 15 bases left in between. The germline gives CDR1 SGHRS, CDR2 YFSETQ. The CDR3 contains 13 residues. Generated by immunoSEQ multiplex PCR, the TCRdb table keeps only in-frame clones and is missing some. The sample lists roughly 92,000 clones, 85% to 90% occurring once. The TCR sequence derives from a young woman. The rearrangement joins TRBV5-1 to TRBJ2-7; D is possibly TRBD2 (6 bases). Material: peripheral blood mononuclear cells (PBMCs). This CDR3 is CASSPEPGREQYF. DNA of the CDR3: TGCGCCAGCAGCCCGGAACCGGGGAGGGAGCAGTACTTC.